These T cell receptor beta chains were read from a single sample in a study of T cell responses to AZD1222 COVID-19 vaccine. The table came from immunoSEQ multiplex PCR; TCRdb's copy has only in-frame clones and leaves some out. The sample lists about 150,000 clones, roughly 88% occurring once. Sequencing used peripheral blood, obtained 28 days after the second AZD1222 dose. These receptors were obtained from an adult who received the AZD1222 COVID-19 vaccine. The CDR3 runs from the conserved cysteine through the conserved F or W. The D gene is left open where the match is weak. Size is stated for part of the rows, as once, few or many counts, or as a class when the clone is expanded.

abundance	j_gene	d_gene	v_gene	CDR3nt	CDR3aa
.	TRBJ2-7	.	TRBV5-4	TGTGCCAGCAGCTTCTTAGCTAGCGACCACGAGCAGTACTTC	CASSFLASDHEQYF
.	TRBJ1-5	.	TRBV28	TGTGCCAGCACCGTACTGTATCAGCCCCAGCATTTT	CASTVLYQPQHF
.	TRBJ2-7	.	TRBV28	TGTGCCACCCTCGGGACGGAGACCTACGAGCAGTACTTC	CATLGTETYEQYF
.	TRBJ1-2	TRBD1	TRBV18	TGTGCCAGCTCAGCCTCCGGACAGGTTTTAAGCTACACCTTC	CASSASGQVLSYTF
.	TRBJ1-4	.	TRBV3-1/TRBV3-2	TGTGCCAGCCGGCGAACTTTTTCAACTAATGAAAAACTGTTTTTT	CASRRTFSTNEKLFF
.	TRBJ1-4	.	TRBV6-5	TGTGCCAGCAGTTACTCCTGGCAGCGACATGAAAAACTGTTTTTT	CASSYSWQRHEKLFF
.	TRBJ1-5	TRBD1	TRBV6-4	TGTGCCAGCAGGACAGGGGGCCACTATCAGCCCCAGCATTTT	CASRTGGHYQPQHF
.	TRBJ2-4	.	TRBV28	TGTGCCAGCAGCCCCCCCCAAGGAAGTACCAAAAACATTCAGTACTTC	CASSPPQGSTKNIQYF
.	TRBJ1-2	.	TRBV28	TGTGCCAGCAGTTCAGGGACTGGCTACACCTTC	CASSSGTGYTF
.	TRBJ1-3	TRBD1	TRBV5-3	TGTGCCAGAAGCGGAGGACAGGGACCTGGAAACACCATATATTTT	CARSGGQGPGNTIYF
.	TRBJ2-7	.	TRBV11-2	TGTGCCAGCAGCTTAGACAGGTACGAGCAGTACTTC	CASSLDRYEQYF
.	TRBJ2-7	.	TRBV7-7	TGTGCTAGCAGCCCCAGGGTTCACGCTGGTACCGAGCAGTACTTC	CASSPRVHAGTEQYF
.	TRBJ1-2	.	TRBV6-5	TGTGCCAGCAGAGCTAATCATCACGGCTACACCTTC	CASRANHHGYTF
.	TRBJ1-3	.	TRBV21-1	TGTGCCAGCAGCAAAGCCCGGTATAGGCAGGGGTCCTCTGGAAACACCATATATTTT	CASSKARYRQGSSGNTIYF
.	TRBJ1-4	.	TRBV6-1	TGTGCCAGCAGTGAGATCCCGGGACAAAAACTGTTTTTT	CASSEIPGQKLFF
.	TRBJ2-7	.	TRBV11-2	TGTGCCAGCAGCTTAAGGGTGGTGAACGACGAGCAGTACTTC	CASSLRVVNDEQYF
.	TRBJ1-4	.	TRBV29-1	TGCAGCGTTGTGCCGGGGGCGGCTAATGAAAAACTGTTTTTT	CSVVPGAANEKLFF
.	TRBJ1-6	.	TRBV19	TGTGCCAGTAGTCGGGCAGCTTTGTCTTCACCCCTCCACTTT	CASSRAALSSPLHF
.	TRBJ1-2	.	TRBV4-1	TGCGCCAGCAGCCACAAGCCAAGGGGATGGGGCTACACCTTC	CASSHKPRGWGYTF
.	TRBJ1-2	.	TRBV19	TGTGCCAGTAGTATACGGGTCGTAGGAACCTATGGCTACACCTTC	CASSIRVVGTYGYTF
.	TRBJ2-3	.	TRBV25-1	TGTGCCAGCAGTTCCCGAAGGAGTTTCACAGATACGCAGTATTTT	CASSSRRSFTDTQYF
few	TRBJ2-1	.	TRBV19	TGTGCCAGTAGTATTACTCCAGGCCGCAGAAGCTCCTACAATGAGCAGTTCTTC	CASSITPGRRSSYNEQFF
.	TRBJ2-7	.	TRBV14	TGTGCCAGCAGCCAAGATATGGGGGCAGGCGAGCAGTACTTC	CASSQDMGAGEQYF
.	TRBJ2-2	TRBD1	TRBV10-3	TGTGCCATCAGTGGGTCCGGACAGGGCTCCGGGGAGCTGTTTTTT	CAISGSGQGSGELFF
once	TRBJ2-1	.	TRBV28	TGTGCCAGCATTGGGTGGAACAATGAGCAGTTCTTC	CASIGWNNEQFF
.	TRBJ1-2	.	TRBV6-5	TGTGCCAGCCGACCCCAGGGGCTTGGCTACACCTTC	CASRPQGLGYTF
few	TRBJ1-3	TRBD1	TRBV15	TGTGCCACCACAGTTTATCTGGGACAGGGAAACACCATATATTTT	CATTVYLGQGNTIYF
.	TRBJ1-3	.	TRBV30	TGTGCCTGGAGTAGATTAACTGGAAACACCATATATTTT	CAWSRLTGNTIYF
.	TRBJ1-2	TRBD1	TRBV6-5	TGTGCCAGCAACAAGGGACAGGGACTGAATGGCTACACCTTC	CASNKGQGLNGYTF
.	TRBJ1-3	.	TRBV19	TGTGCCAGTACAAATGGAAACACCATATATTTT	CASTNGNTIYF
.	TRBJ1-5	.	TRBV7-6	TGTGCCAGCAGCCCGGGGGGGAATCAGCCCCAGCATTTT	CASSPGGNQPQHF
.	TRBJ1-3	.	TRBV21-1	TGTGCCAGCAGCAGAGACAGGGCCGGAAACACCATATATTTT	CASSRDRAGNTIYF
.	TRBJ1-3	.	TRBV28	TGTGCCAGCAGTTTATCGGGGAGCTCTGGAAACACCATATATTTT	CASSLSGSSGNTIYF
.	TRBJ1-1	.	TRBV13	TGTGCCAGCAGCTTGTCAGGGAGGACTGAAGCTTTCTTT	CASSLSGRTEAFF
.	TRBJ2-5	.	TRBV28	TGTGCCAGCAGCTTTGGGGGCCTGGGGGAAGAGACCCAGTACTTC	CASSFGGLGEETQYF
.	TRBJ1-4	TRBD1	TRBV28	TGTGCCAGCAGTTTACCATTCAGGGGGCGGGAAAAACTGTTTTTT	CASSLPFRGREKLFF
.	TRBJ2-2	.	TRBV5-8	TGTGCCAGCAGCCCGACACTGGCAGGTGGAGTGGAGCTGTTTTTT	CASSPTLAGGVELFF
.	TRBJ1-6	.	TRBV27	TGTGCCAGCAGAAGTGGGGTCGGGAATTCACCCCTCCACTTT	CASRSGVGNSPLHF
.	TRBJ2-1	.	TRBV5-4	TGTGCCAGCAGCTTCGGAACGGAGCGTCGCCCCGACTACAATGAGCAGTTCTTC	CASSFGTERRPDYNEQFF
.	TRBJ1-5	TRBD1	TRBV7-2	TGTGCCAGCAGCTCGGGACAGCCTAATCAGCCCCAGCATTTT	CASSSGQPNQPQHF
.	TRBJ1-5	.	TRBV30	TGTGCCTGGAGTGCGACAGATTATCAGCCCCAGCATTTT	CAWSATDYQPQHF
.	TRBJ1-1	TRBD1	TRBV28	TGTGCCAGCAGTTCTCCGGGACAGGTATTCACTGAAGCTTTCTTT	CASSSPGQVFTEAFF
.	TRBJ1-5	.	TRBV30	TGTGCCTGGAGTGGACAGGCGACACCCCAGCATTTT	CAWSGQATPQHF
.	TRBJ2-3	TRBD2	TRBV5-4	TGTGCCAGCAGCCGGGGGGAAACGCAGTATTTT	CASSRGETQYF
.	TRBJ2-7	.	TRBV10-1	TGCGCCAGCAGTGATAACTACGAGCAGTACTTC	CASSDNYEQYF
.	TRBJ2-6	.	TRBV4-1	TGCGCCAGCAGGGCCTTCTGGGACATGCGGGCCAACGTCCTGACTTTC	CASRAFWDMRANVLTF
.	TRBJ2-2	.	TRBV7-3	TGTGCCAGCAGCTTAAGTCCGGACAGAGCGAACACCGGGGAGCTGTTTTTT	CASSLSPDRANTGELFF
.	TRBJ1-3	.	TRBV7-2	TGTGCCAGCAGCTCCGATCCCGCCCCCTCTGGAAACACCATATATTTT	CASSSDPAPSGNTIYF
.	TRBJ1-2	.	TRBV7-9	TGTGCCAGCAGCCAAGTCCAAACGGGGCGAAACTATGGCTACACCTTC	CASSQVQTGRNYGYTF
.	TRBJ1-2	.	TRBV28	TGTGCCAGCAGAACTGGGACACTCTATGGCTACACCTTC	CASRTGTLYGYTF
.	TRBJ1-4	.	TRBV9	TGTGCCAGCAGCGGCAGCTCAACTAATGAAAAACTGTTTTTT	CASSGSSTNEKLFF
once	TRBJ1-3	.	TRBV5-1	TGCGCCAGCAGCGATCCCACATCTGGAAACACCATATATTTT	CASSDPTSGNTIYF
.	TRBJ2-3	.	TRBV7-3	TGTGCCAGCAGCTTCAGCTTGGGCGGACCTAGCACAGATACGCAGTATTTT	CASSFSLGGPSTDTQYF
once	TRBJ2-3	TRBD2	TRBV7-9	TGTGCCAGCAGCTTCGGACTAGCTATCACAGATACGCAGTATTTT	CASSFGLAITDTQYF
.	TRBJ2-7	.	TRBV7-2	TGTGCCAGCAGCTCAATCCAGGGGACCGGGGAGCAGTACTTC	CASSSIQGTGEQYF